The 24 T cell receptor beta chains presented below share a single source sample, sequenced in a study of T-cell memory formation after mild COVID-19. TCRdb used MiXCR to reprocess the 5' RACE reads, holding one entry per CDR3 protein. The sample yields roughly 400,000 distinct CDR3 sequences, 16% seen once. What was sequenced was PBMCs or a T cell subset sorted from them (not recorded which). The receptors come from a young man who had mild COVID-19 (a few samples of this study predate the infection). Cell type and time point are not known.

This clonotype was seen repeatedly, ten times or more. V usage is TRBV7-6 and J usage is TRBJ2-2, with D unresolved. Trimming removed 0 bases from V and 4 bases from J, with 9 bases in between. The CDR3 has 15 residues. Germline V CDR1 and CDR2: SGHVS, FNYEAQ. As DNA, the CDR3 is TGTGCCAGCAGCTTAGCAACGGGCTTCACCGGGGAGCTGTTTTTT. Translated, it gives CASSLATGFTGELFF.

This sequence joins TRBV9 and TRBJ2-1, with 7 positions matching TRBD1. There are 14 residues in the CDR3. The junction had 8 bases not matched to a gene; V was cut back by 4 bases and J by 7 bases. Germline assignment: CDR1 SGDLS and CDR2 YYNGEE. DNA for the CDR3: TGTGCCAGCAGCCCTAGGGGGCTCATGAATGAGCAGTTCTTC. Its translation is CASSPRGLMNEQFF. The complete variable domain, with remaining parts taken from reference TRBV9 and TRBJ2-1, reads DSGVTQTPKHLITATGQRVTLRCSPRSGDLSVYWYQQSLDQGLQFLIQYYNGEERAKGNILERFSAQQFPDLHSELNLSSLELGDSALYFCASSPRGLMNEQFFGPGTRLTVL.

At least ten counts were recorded for this clonotype. The rearrangement links TRBV3-1 to TRBJ2-5; D is uncertain. The CDR3 covers 12 residues. The germline gives CDR1 LGHDT, CDR2 YNNKEL (reference sequence). The ends were cut back, 4 bases at V and 3 bases at J, with 6 bases in the middle. The CDR3 here is CASSPREETQYF. In DNA, the CDR3 is TGTGCCAGCAGCCCAAGGGAAGAGACCCAGTACTTC.

This clonotype was counted between two and nine times. This chain connects TRBV3-1 to TRBJ2-3; D remains unclear. Trimming pared 0 bases from V and 1 base from J, leaving 5 bases between. This CDR3 spans 14 amino acids. The germline V gene encodes CDR1 LGHDT and CDR2 YNNKEL (reference sequence). The CDR3 DNA reads TGTGCCAGCAGCCAAGAAAGGGGCACAGATACGCAGTATTTT. It specifies CASSQERGTDTQYF.

In this sample, this clonotype turned up many times. The V gene is TRBV5-4, the J gene TRBJ1-3, with D tentatively TRBD1 (6 bases). The CDR3 consists of 14 residues. The V end lost 3 bases, the J end lost 7 bases, and 14 bases lay between the germline ends. CDR1 SGHNT and CDR2 YYREEE come from the germline V gene (reference sequence). CDR3 sequence reads: CASSSEGGSNTIYF. Here the CDR3 DNA reads TGTGCCAGCAGCTCGGAGGGGGGGAGTAACACCATATATTTT.

The chain employs TRBV20-1 and TRBJ2-3, with 11 bases aligning to TRBD2. The CDR3 has 14 residues. The ends lost 8 bases at V and 2 bases at J; junction bases unmatched: 6. Germline V gene sequence: CDR1 DFQATT, CDR2 SNEGSKA (reference sequence). The CDR3 coding sequence is TGCAGTTCCTTACTAGCGGGGGCCACAGATACGCAGTATTTT. The encoded protein is CSSLLAGATDTQYF.

The sample holds a few counts of this clonotype. The chain joins TRBV24-1 to TRBJ2-1; 8 bases match TRBD2. The CDR3 has 15 residues. Looked up from germline, CDR1 is KGHDR and CDR2 is SFDVKD. Losses at the gene ends were 3 bases for V and 6 bases for J; bases not matched to a gene: 6. In nucleotides, the CDR3 is TGTGCCACCAGTGATCGGCGGGGGGCTGGCAATGAGCAGTTCTTC. This translates into CATSDRRGAGNEQFF.

This clonotype came up a few times. The chain is built from TRBV2 and TRBJ1-6; possible D gene TRBD1, 5 bases. CDR1 and CDR2 (germline): SNHLY, FYNNEI. The CDR3 length is 13 residues. Between the trimmed V and J ends, which lost 7 bases and 12 bases, there was a span of 16 bases. Written as DNA, the CDR3 is TGTGCCAGCAATCCTCAGGGAGAAGAACCCCTCCACTTT. Translated, it gives CASNPQGEEPLHF. Together with reference TRBV2 and TRBJ1-6, the CDR3 gives the full variable domain: EPEVTQTPSHQVTQMGQEVILRCVPISNHLYFYWYRQILGQKVEFLVSFYNNEISEKSEIFDDQFSVERPDGSNFTLKIRSTKLEDSAMYFCASNPQGEEPLHFGNGTRLTVT.

The chain links TRBV6-2 or TRBV6-3 to TRBJ1-5; D unresolved. The CDR3 is made up of 14 amino acids. V lost 0 bases and J 6 bases, leaving 9 bases between the germline ends. Looked up from germline, CDR1 is MNHEY and CDR2 is SVGEGT. The CDR3 sequence is CASSYSTVGQPQHF. The CDR3 DNA sequence: TGTGCCAGCAGTTACTCGACGGTAGGTCAGCCCCAGCATTTT.

CDR3 region: CASSLVGTGFTFF. DNA for the CDR3: TGTGCCAGCAGCTTAGTGGGGACAGGGTTTACGTTCTTC. J is TRBJ2-1 and V is TRBV11-2, with 9 bases fitting TRBD1. The germline CDR1 and CDR2 sequences are SGHAT and FQNNGV. The V and J ends lost 1 base and 15 bases, in that order; junction bases with no gene match: 7. The CDR3 consists of 13 residues.

This clonotype was observed a few times. The chain recombines TRBV12-5 with TRBJ1-1; 7 bases are shared with TRBD1. After removal of 3 bases from V and 6 bases from J, the junction contained 10 bases not matched to a gene. Germline V CDR1 and CDR2: LGHNT, FRNRAP. CDR3 size: 15 residues. For the CDR3, the DNA is TGTGCTAGTGGTTTCATAGTAGGACAGGACCCTGAAGCTTTCTTT. Its translation is CASGFIVGQDPEAFF.

A few counts support this clonotype. This chain joins TRBV5-1 and TRBJ1-5, with a tentative D call TRBD1 (6 bases). Germline CDR1 and CDR2: SGHRS and YFSETQ. The CDR3 has 14 amino acids. The V gene lost 4 bases and the J gene lost 2 bases, with 10 bases spanning the gap. CDR3 sequence reads: CASSQGYGNQPQHF. The CDR3 DNA reads TGCGCCAGCAGCCAGGGGTATGGCAATCAGCCCCAGCATTTT.

This chain uses TRBV5-1 with TRBJ2-3; unclear D gene. CDR1 SGHRS and CDR2 YFSETQ come from the germline V gene. This CDR3 is built from 15 residues. Trimming took off 9 bases at V and 3 bases at J, with 20 bases between the two ends. The CDR3 spells CATTKGSGSTDTQYF. The CDR3 bases are TGCGCCACTACAAAAGGGTCAGGATCTACAGATACGCAGTATTTT. Drawing the rest from reference TRBV5-1 and TRBJ2-3, the complete variable domain is KAGVTQTPRYLIKTRGQQVTLSCSPISGHRSVSWYQQTPGQGLQFLFEYFSETQRNKGNFPGRFSGRQFSNSRSEMNVSTLELGDSALYLCATTKGSGSTDTQYFGPGTRLTVL.

A few counts support this clonotype. The rearrangement links TRBV25-1 to TRBJ2-3, with a tentative D call TRBD2 (7 bases). V was pared by 0 bases and J by 2 bases, with 12 bases between. Germline values: CDR1 MGHDK, CDR2 SYGVNS. The CDR3 is 16 amino acids. CDR3 protein: CASSEYGRGHTDTQYF. In DNA, the CDR3 is TGTGCCAGCAGTGAATATGGGCGGGGGCACACAGATACGCAGTATTTT.

V usage is TRBV27 and J usage is TRBJ1-1, with 7 bases matching TRBD1. Germline lookup yields CDR1 MNHEY and CDR2 SMNVEV (reference sequence). The CDR3 is 17 residues long. The V gene end was trimmed by 5 bases and the J gene end by 3 bases; junction bases not matched to a gene: 15. This chain's CDR3 is CASSPRDSGQAYTEAFF. DNA of the CDR3: TGTGCCAGCAGTCCCCGTGATTCCGGACAGGCTTACACTGAAGCTTTCTTT.

This clonotype was found a few times. The CDR3 DNA reads as TGTGCCAGCAGCGGAACCGGGACTAGCTCGTACGAGCAGTACTTC. Protein product: CASSGTGTSSYEQYF. The rearrangement joins TRBV7-9 to TRBJ2-7; 9 bases fit TRBD2. The germline CDR1 and CDR2 sequences are SEHNR and FQNEAQ (reference sequence). The CDR3 is 15 residues long. J was trimmed by 4 bases and V by 5 bases; bases with no gene match: 9.

V gene TRBV4-1 combines with J gene TRBJ2-5; D is uncertain. The CDR3 spans 13 residues. The V end was cut by 2 bases, the J end by 4 bases, with 8 bases between. Germline lookup yields CDR1 MGHRA and CDR2 YSYEKL. The CDR3 loop is CASSQPLGETQYF. For the CDR3, the DNA is TGCGCCAGCAGCCAACCTCTAGGAGAGACCCAGTACTTC.

This clonotype was counted between two and nine times. The CDR3 DNA follows: TGTGCCAGCGGGACAGGGCCAGAGCAGTACTTC. It specifies CASGTGPEQYF. The chain combines TRBV6-5 with TRBJ2-7; 9 bases match TRBD1. The CDR3 extends over 11 amino acids. Germline-derived CDR1 and CDR2 are MNHEY and SVGAGI. V lost 8 bases to trimming and J lost 7 bases; unmatched junction nucleotides: 3.

The chain uses TRBV12-3 or TRBV12-4 and TRBJ2-3; 11 nucleotides match TRBD1. CDR3 length: 14 residues. The ends lost 4 bases at V and 9 bases at J; junction bases unmatched: 6. The CDR3 DNA follows: TGTGCCAGCAGTTGGACCCGGGACAGGGGGACGCAGTATTTT. The encoded protein is CASSWTRDRGTQYF.

This clonotype was seen only a few times. The rearrangement links TRBV20-1 to TRBJ1-5, with D unresolved. Trimming took 1 base from V and 4 from J, leaving 5 bases between them. Germline assignment: CDR1 DFQATT and CDR2 SNEGSKA (reference sequence). CDR3 size: 12 residues. CDR3 DNA sequence: TGCAGTGCTAGAGGCCCGAATCAGCCCCAGCATTTT. Protein product: CSARGPNQPQHF.

Here the CDR3 DNA reads TGTGCCAGCAGACTTCAGGGGGCGTGGGGCACCGGGGAGCTGTTTTTT. Amino acid sequence: CASRLQGAWGTGELFF. The V and J genes are TRBV7-6 and TRBJ2-2; 8 bases line up with TRBD1. The germline V gene encodes CDR1 SGHVS and CDR2 FNYEAQ. This CDR3 has 16 amino acids. The junction had 10 bases not matched to a gene; V was cut back by 6 bases and J by 4 bases.

The chain couples TRBV20-1 to TRBJ1-2; no clear D gene. CDR1 is DFQATT, CDR2 SNEGSKA, per germline (reference sequence). V shed 0 bases and J shed 8 bases, with 7 bases lying between them. This CDR3 is 11 amino acids long. The CDR3 coding sequence is TGCAGTGCTAGAGATCTGAGAGGCTACACCTTC. Translating it yields CSARDLRGYTF.

The chain combines TRBV29-1 with TRBJ2-7; no definite D call. Trimming cost V 0 bases and J 1 base, with 13 bases left between them. This CDR3 is built from 15 residues. Per the germline V gene, CDR1 is SQVTM and CDR2 is ANQGSEA. The CDR3 reads CSVEDRAGRSYEQYF. CDR3 DNA sequence: TGCAGCGTTGAAGATAGGGCAGGCCGTTCCTACGAGCAGTACTTC.

This chain links TRBV5-1 with TRBJ2-4; D gene ambiguous. V was pared by 0 bases and J by 0 bases, with 10 bases between. There are 16 residues in the CDR3. Looked up from germline, CDR1 is SGHRS and CDR2 is YFSETQ. The DNA of the CDR3 is TGCGCCAGCAGCTTGGCCGGCATCCTAGCCAAAAACATTCAGTACTTC. It is translated as CASSLAGILAKNIQYF.